A single TCR beta chain is shown here with its context. The CDR3 has 15 residues. Germline-derived CDR1 and CDR2 are MNHEY and SVGAGI. The V gene lost 0 bases and the J gene lost 3 bases, with 12 bases spanning the gap. Per the original methods: Reference gene primer amplification yielded estimated nucleated cell counts. Sequenced by immunoSEQ multiplex PCR; TCRdb stores in-frame clones only, minus some. V and J calls and clone size are as listed in that table; D and trimming were resolved from the DNA. The sample records 95,000 to 150,000 clones, 80% being singletons. This entry comes from a study of blood T cell repertoires in COVID-19.

This clonotype was obtained from a human donor in a cohort sampled during active COVID-19. Sequencing was done on a sample of peripheral blood. The chain joins TRBV6-5 to TRBJ2-7, with a tentative D call TRBD1 (5 bases). In nucleotides, the CDR3 is TGTGCCAGCAGTTACTCGGGGCGGAAGAACTACGAGCAGTACTTC. Translated, it gives CASSYSGRKNYEQYF.